A single sample is the source of the 20 T cell receptor beta chains below, sequenced in a study of tumor-infiltrating lymphocytes in primary liver carcinoma. The authors made TCR beta cDNA from 400 to 550 ng total RNA with a constant-region primer. Construction of TCR beta libraries relied on three successive nested multiplex PCR rounds employing slightly modified ARM-PCR. The study ran its first two PCR rounds for 9 to 10 cycles each, using TRBV1-TRBV30 forward primers and a C-beta reverse primer. TCRdb ran MiXCR on the multiplex PCR reads and lists one entry per CDR3 protein. The repertoire has 300,000 to 350,000 distinct CDR3 sequences, approximately 64% of them found once; the top ten carry roughly 6.5%. Both blood RNA, taken from unsorted whole blood, and germline DNA were extracted. The specimen sequenced was peripheral blood. These receptors were taken from a man aged 40-50 years with primary liver carcinoma and hepatitis B virus infection.

Concerning this clonotype itself: One end of the junction does not line up with germline, which may come from a read error. The chain joins TRBV11-2 to TRBJ2-4; D tentatively fits TRBD1 or TRBD2 (6 bases each). Germline values: CDR1 SGHAT, CDR2 FQNNGV. The CDR3 spans 19 residues. CDR3 sequence: CDSNPTEGTPTLAKNIQYF. DNA of the CDR3: TGTGACAGCAACCCCACGGAGGGGACACCAACACTAGCCAAAAACATTCAGTACTTC.

About this clonotype itself: No conserved phenylalanine or tryptophan ends this CDR3, so it is likely a read error. The chain carries TRBV4-2 and TRBJ2-7; no clear D. The CDR3 extends over 13 amino acids. CDR1 and CDR2 from the germline V gene are LGHNA and YNFKEQ. Written as DNA, the CDR3 is TGTACCAGCAGCCCTGACGTGGGCTACGAGCAGTACCTC. Protein product: CTSSPDVGYEQYL.

To note about this clonotype: One end of the junction is discordant with germline, which a read error may explain. V and J are TRBV11-3 and TRBJ1-3, with D tentatively TRBD1 (5 bases). The CDR3 is 14 amino acids. CDR1 is SGHNT, CDR2 YENEEA, per germline. DNA of the CDR3: TGTGCCAGGAGCTTATACGGGGCTGGAATCACCATATATTTT. Its protein product is CARSLYGAGITIYF.

Ten or more counts support this clonotype. The chain uses TRBV14 and TRBJ2-7; maybe TRBD2 (6 bases). V was shortened by 1 base and J by 7 bases, with 14 bases between the two germline ends. This CDR3 contains 14 residues. CDR1 SGHDN and CDR2 FVKESK come from the germline V gene. The CDR3 region has the DNA TGTGCCAGCAGCCAAGTGTATGGAGGAGGGGAGCAGTACTTC. Translation gives CASSQVYGGGEQYF. Full variable domain (remainder filled in from reference TRBV14 and TRBJ2-7): EAGVTQFPSHSVIEKGQTVTLRCDPISGHDNLYWYRRVMGKEIKFLLHFVKESKQDESGMPNNRFLAERTGGTYSTLKVQPAELEDSGVYFCASSQVYGGGEQYFGPGTRLTVT.

Concerning this clonotype itself: Just one base apart from a much larger clone, this may be a read error. V is TRBV6-2 or TRBV6-3 and J is TRBJ2-7, with TRBD1 identical over 8 bases. This CDR3 comprises 16 residues. J gave up 5 bases and V 8 bases, and 17 bases lay outside the gene matches. The germline gives CDR1 MNHEY, CDR2 SVGEGT. The CDR3 DNA sequence: TGTGCCAGCCAGGGGGCGGGGAGCCCTTTCCCCAACGAGCAGTACTTC. This gives the protein CASQGAGSPFPNEQYF.

As to this clonotype: A read error may account for a junction end that differs from germline. The chain is built from TRBV10-1 and TRBJ2-3; D may be TRBD1 (6 bases). The CDR3 covers 13 residues. Germline lookup yields CDR1 WNHNN and CDR2 SYGVQD (reference sequence). The CDR3 protein is CASNEGGTDTQYF. Here the CDR3 DNA reads TGCGCCAGCAATGAGGGGGGCACAGATACGCAGTATTTT.

This clonotype appeared many times. J is TRBJ1-5 and V is TRBV6-6; 7 bases align to TRBD1. Trimming at V came to 6 bases and at J to 5 bases, leaving 7 bases not matched to a gene. Germline V gene sequence: CDR1 MNHNY, CDR2 SVGAGI (reference sequence). The CDR3 consists of 14 residues. For the CDR3, the DNA is TGTGCCAGCAGGAAAGGGGGCGTGCATCAGCCCCAGCATTTT. Amino acid sequence: CASRKGGVHQPQHF.

Concerning this clonotype: Possible read error: a much larger clone is one base away. The chain links TRBV4-1 to TRBJ2-7; the D is unclear. Germline loops: CDR1 MGHRA, CDR2 YSYEKL. The CDR3 extends over 14 amino acids. The CDR3 is CSSSQDGQDYEQYF. In DNA form, the CDR3 reads TGCTCCAGCAGCCAAGATGGGCAGGACTACGAGCAGTACTTC.

The table lists this clonotype with a count of one. Compared with germline, one end of the junction differs, possibly owing to a read error. The chain has TRBV6-2 or TRBV6-3 and TRBJ2-1; no clear D gene. The V gene's germline CDR1 is MNHEY and CDR2 SVGEGT. CDR3 length: 17 residues. The CDR3 spells CASSYSAGKPDVNEQFF. For the CDR3, the DNA is TGCGCCAGCAGTTACTCGGCCGGCAAGCCGGACGTGAATGAGCAGTTCTTC.

Details on this clonotype: An end of the junction differs from the germline gene, which may be a read error. V is TRBV30 and J is TRBJ1-6; 8 positions agree with TRBD1. CDR1 and CDR2 from the germline V gene are GTSNPN and SVGIG (reference sequence). The CDR3 sequence is 15 residues long. The CDR3 protein is CAWSPRTGKASPIHF. As DNA, the CDR3 is TGTGCCTGGAGTCCGCGGACAGGGAAAGCTTCACCCATCCACTTT.

The chain employs TRBV5-1 and TRBJ2-7; TRBD2 aligns across 14 bases. Germline V lookup: CDR1 SGHRS, CDR2 YFSETQ. The V gene end was trimmed by 5 bases and the J gene end by 3 bases; junction bases not matched to a gene: 13. This CDR3 comprises 18 residues. The CDR3 spells CASRFIPTGTSGSYEQYF. CDR3 coding DNA: TGCGCCAGCAGATTCATTCCAACCGGGACTAGCGGGAGCTACGAGCAGTACTTC. Full variable domain (remainder filled in from reference TRBV5-1 and TRBJ2-7): KAGVTQTPRYLIKTRGQQVTLSCSPISGHRSVSWYQQTPGQGLQFLFEYFSETQRNKGNFPGRFSGRQFSNSRSEMNVSTLELGDSALYLCASRFIPTGTSGSYEQYFGPGTRLTVT.

CDR3 sequence (DNA): TGTGCCAGCAGCTGCGGACTAGTGGTAGACTACGAGCAGTACTTC. Its translation is CASSCGLVVDYEQYF. V and J are TRBV11-1 and TRBJ2-7; 7 nucleotides match TRBD2. CDR3 length: 15 amino acids. CDR1 SGHAT and CDR2 FQDESV come from the germline V gene (reference sequence). The junction had 9 bases not matched to a gene; V was cut back by 4 bases and J by 3 bases.

A remark on this clonotype: At one end the junction does not follow the germline gene, possibly because of a read error. This chain uses TRBV6-1 with TRBJ1-2; tentatively, D is TRBD1 (6 bases). This CDR3 has 15 amino acids. CDR1 and CDR2 (germline): MNHNS, SASEGT. The chain's CDR3 is CVSRIDDLGASGYTF. The CDR3 DNA reads TGTGTCAGCAGAATAGACGACCTGGGGGCCAGCGGCTACACCTTC.

About this clonotype: The CDR3 end shows no conserved phenylalanine or tryptophan, and so a read error is likely. Because the CDR3's place on the DNA is in doubt, the DNA is left out and the CDR3 is given as listed by TCRdb. The V gene is TRBV11-2, the J gene TRBJ2-5; the DNA was not used to check the table's D call, TRBD1. CDR1 SGHAT and CDR2 FQNNGV come from the germline V gene. The CDR3 is 16 amino acids in total, end residues counted. CDR3 sequence: CASSLGDRLYQETQHI.

This clonotype showed up many times. J is TRBJ2-2 and V is TRBV29-1; D is perhaps TRBD1 (5 bases). Looked up from germline, CDR1 is SQVTM and CDR2 is ANQGSEA. Trimming stripped 5 bases from V and 7 bases from J, with 11 bases between. The CDR3 contains 12 residues. The CDR3 DNA sequence: TGCAGCGTTCCAGGGTGGAGCGGGGAGCTGTTTTTT. It yields the protein CSVPGWSGELFF.

This clonotype was observed many times. The chain's CDR3 is CASGEETQYF. Written as DNA, the CDR3 is TGTGCCAGCGGGGAGGAGACCCAGTACTTC. V and J are TRBV6-1 and TRBJ2-5, with a weak D call TRBD2 (5 bases). Germline V gene data show CDR1 as MNHNS and CDR2 as SASEGT. The V end was cut by 8 bases, the J end by 5 bases, with 6 bases between. The CDR3 spans 10 residues.

Points on this clonotype: The junction and the germline gene differ at one end; a read error may be behind it. This chain connects TRBV12-3 or TRBV12-4 to TRBJ2-7; maybe TRBD2 (7 bases). CDR3 length: 16 amino acids. The DNA for the CDR3 is TGTGCCAGCAGTCAAGGGGGGGGGCAAGGGTCCTATGAGCAGTACTTC. Translating it yields CASSQGGGQGSYEQYF.

On this clonotype itself: The CDR3 does not end in the conserved phenylalanine or tryptophan, so this is likely a read error. The V gene is TRBV28, the J gene TRBJ1-2, with D unclear. Germline CDR1 reads MDHEN; CDR2 reads SYDVKM. CDR3 size: 12 residues. Trimming removed 2 bases from V and 2 bases from J, with 3 bases in between. CDR3 sequence reads: CASSLGNYGYTL. CDR3 bases: TGTGCCAGCAGTTTAGGCAACTATGGCTACACCTTG.

This clonotype has just a few counts. A much larger clone differs from this one at a single base, so this may be a read error. The V gene is TRBV6-5, the J gene TRBJ2-3, with 8 positions matching TRBD2. Germline CDR1 reads MNHEY; CDR2 reads SVGAGI. CDR3 length: 16 residues. The CDR3 DNA follows: TGTGCCAGCAGTTTAGCGGGACTAGGGCGCACAGATATGCAGTATTTT. Amino acid sequence: CASSLAGLGRTDMQYF.

Comments on this clonotype: A much larger clone differs by one base, so this may be a read error. The genes are TRBV6-5 and TRBJ2-1, with TRBD2 matching over 7 bases. The CDR3 runs 15 residues. Germline V gene sequence: CDR1 MNHEY, CDR2 SVGAGI. With V trimmed by 7 bases and J by 9 bases, 15 bases remained unmatched. The CDR3 sequence: CASTVGTGCGSEQFF. CDR3 nucleotides: TGTGCCAGCACCGTTGGGACCGGCTGCGGGAGTGAGCAGTTCTTC.